The sample holds one count of the clone carrying this T cell receptor (beta chain). The data belong to a study of control samples from healthy donors and cancer patients. Per the germline V gene, CDR1 is ENHRY and CDR2 is SYGVKD. CDR3 length: 14 residues. V was pared by 6 bases and J by 4 bases, with 15 bases between. The repertoire was sequenced with immunoSEQ multiplex PCR; TCRdb's copy has only in-frame clones and lacks some. The table lists around 90,000 clones, under 90% of them singletons. The sequenced sample was blood. The source is a woman in her thirties or forties in good health. This chain connects TRBV10-3 to TRBJ1-1; D perhaps matches TRBD1 (5 bases). The CDR3 sequence: CAIRGLLGVTEAFF. The CDR3 DNA is TGTGCCATCAGGGGACTCCTCGGCGTCACTGAAGCTTTCTTT.